The 23 T cell receptor beta chains reported below all come from one sample, sequenced in a study of cytomegalovirus exposure and HLA in healthy donors. Clones were read by immunoSEQ multiplex PCR, and TCRdb kept only the in-frame ones, dropping some. The profile shows a few hundred thousand clones, approximately 86% of them singletons. Sequenced sample: PBMCs. The source of these receptors is a woman between 18 and 29 years old in good health and CMV-seronegative.

This clone was found once. J is TRBJ1-1 and V is TRBV28, with D perhaps TRBD1 (6 bases). V lost 4 bases, J lost 0 bases, and 9 bases lay in between. Per the germline V gene, CDR1 is MDHEN and CDR2 is SYDVKM. This CDR3 spans 14 amino acids. The CDR3 DNA reads TGTGCCAGCAGTTCCACAGGGCTGAACACTGAAGCTTTCTTT. Translation: CASSSTGLNTEAFF.

Only one count was recorded for this clone. The V and J genes are TRBV10-2 and TRBJ2-7; TRBD2 matches at 8 bases. The CDR3 length is 15 residues. Per the germline V gene, CDR1 is WSHSY and CDR2 is SAAADI. After removal of 4 bases from V and 3 bases from J, the junction contained 8 bases not matched to a gene. The CDR3 DNA follows: TGCGCCAGCAGTGCCTCTGAGCGGGAGTTCTACGAGCAGTACTTC. It specifies CASSASEREFYEQYF.

This rearrangement joins TRBV2 to TRBJ2-3, with TRBD1 matching 7 bases. With 6 bases clipped from V and 4 bases from J, the junction kept 1 base outside the gene matches. Per germline, CDR1 SNHLY and CDR2 FYNNEI. CDR3 size: 12 residues. Here the CDR3 reads CASRGQSDTQYF. As DNA, the CDR3 is TGTGCCAGCAGGGGACAGTCAGATACGCAGTATTTT.

V and J are TRBV11-3 and TRBJ1-4; no firm D call. With 3 bases removed from V and 0 bases from J, the gap between germline ends came to 14 bases. CDR1 and CDR2 (germline): SGHNT, YENEEA. The CDR3 is 17 residues long. The CDR3 protein is CASSFGSRYATNEKLFF. CDR3 sequence (DNA): TGTGCCAGCAGCTTCGGGAGTCGGTATGCAACTAATGAAAAACTGTTTTTT.

The chain employs TRBV4-3 and TRBJ2-1, with 9 nucleotides matching TRBD2. The V gene's germline CDR1 is LGHNA and CDR2 YSLEER. This CDR3 region has 15 residues. V dropped 4 bases and J dropped 3; count of bases not matched to a gene: 4. CDR3 in amino acids: CASSRRTSDYNEQFF. DNA for the CDR3: TGCGCCAGCAGCCGTCGGACTAGCGACTACAATGAGCAGTTCTTC.

The V gene is TRBV5-1, the J gene TRBJ2-1, with 12 bases that match TRBD2. V gave up 5 bases and J gave up 5 bases; unmatched junction bases: 5. The CDR3 is made up of 15 amino acids. Germline CDR1 and CDR2: SGHRS and YFSETQ. CDR3 nucleotide sequence: TGCGCCAGCAGTATTCTAGCGGGGGGGCACAATGAGCAGTTCTTC. It yields the protein CASSILAGGHNEQFF. The full variable domain, completed using reference TRBV5-1 and TRBJ2-1, is KAGVTQTPRYLIKTRGQQVTLSCSPISGHRSVSWYQQTPGQGLQFLFEYFSETQRNKGNFPGRFSGRQFSNSRSEMNVSTLELGDSALYLCASSILAGGHNEQFFGPGTRLTVL.

The rearrangement joins TRBV7-9 to TRBJ1-6, with 8 positions matching TRBD1. The CDR3 is 16 residues long. The V gene end was trimmed by 0 bases and the J gene end by 6 bases; junction bases not matched to a gene: 4. From germline, CDR1 is SEHNR and CDR2 FQNEAQ (reference sequence). The CDR3 protein is CASSLAYRGGNSPLHF. CDR3 bases: TGTGCCAGCAGCTTAGCGTACAGGGGGGGTAATTCACCCCTCCACTTT. Supplemented by reference TRBV7-9 and TRBJ1-6, the full variable domain reads DTGVSQNPRHKITKRGQNVTFRCDPISEHNRLYWYRQTLGQGPEFLTYFQNEAQLEKSRLLSDRFSAERPKGSFSTLEIQRTEQGDSAMYLCASSLAYRGGNSPLHFGNGTRLTVT.

The genes are TRBV7-9 and TRBJ2-1; 10 bases agree with TRBD2. V lost 11 bases, J lost 4 bases, and 5 bases stayed unmatched. Germline CDR1 and CDR2: SEHNR and FQNEAQ (reference sequence). The CDR3 extends over 13 amino acids. The chain's CDR3 is CAGSGRGYNEQFF. CDR3 DNA sequence: TGTGCCGGAAGCGGGAGGGGGTACAATGAGCAGTTCTTC.

This clone was detected only once. The CDR3 bases are TGTGCCAGTAGTATGGGGTCAGGGATTTGGAACACTGAAGCTTTCTTT. It specifies CASSMGSGIWNTEAFF. The chain joins TRBV19 to TRBJ1-1, with TRBD1 as a possible D gene (5 bases). Per the germline V gene, CDR1 is LNHDA and CDR2 is SQIVND (reference sequence). The CDR3 loop spans 16 amino acids. V was clipped by 3 bases and J by 1 base, with 15 bases between them. Using reference TRBV19 and TRBJ1-1 for the parts outside the CDR3, the full variable domain is DGGITQSPKYLFRKEGQNVTLSCEQNLNHDAMYWYRQDPGQGLRLIYYSQIVNDFQKGDIAEGYSVSREKKESFPLTVTSAQKNPTAFYLCASSMGSGIWNTEAFFGQGTRLTVV.

The chain carries TRBV19 and TRBJ2-7; 10 bases fit TRBD2. This CDR3 comprises 16 residues. Germline trimming cut 3 bases from V and 4 bases from J; bases unmatched to any gene: 9. Germline-derived CDR1 and CDR2 are LNHDA and SQIVND (reference sequence). Written as DNA, the CDR3 is TGTGCCAGTAGTATTAGTCTAGCGGGGGCCACTTACGAGCAGTACTTC. Its protein product is CASSISLAGATYEQYF. Full variable domain (missing parts from reference TRBV19 and TRBJ2-7): DGGITQSPKYLFRKEGQNVTLSCEQNLNHDAMYWYRQDPGQGLRLIYYSQIVNDFQKGDIAEGYSVSREKKESFPLTVTSAQKNPTAFYLCASSISLAGATYEQYFGPGTRLTVT.

The genes are TRBV5-1 and TRBJ2-2; a weak D match, TRBD2 (6 bases). This CDR3 has 15 amino acids. Trimming cost V 0 bases and J 5 bases, with 11 bases left between them. Germline lookup yields CDR1 SGHRS and CDR2 YFSETQ. The CDR3 bases are TGCGCCAGCAGCTTGGGGCTAGCGCAAACCGGGGAGCTGTTTTTT. Protein sequence: CASSLGLAQTGELFF.

V usage is TRBV27 and J usage is TRBJ1-1, with a possible D match to TRBD1 (6 bases). Per germline, CDR1 MNHEY and CDR2 SMNVEV (reference sequence). This CDR3 region has 17 residues. V gave up 4 bases and J gave up 4 bases, with 22 bases separating them. DNA for the CDR3: TGTGCCAGCAGTTCAGAACGAACAGGGTTCGTGAGCACTGAAGCTTTCTTT. Encoded protein: CASSSERTGFVSTEAFF.

This sequence joins TRBV30 and TRBJ1-4; TRBD1 is a possible D gene (6 bases). The ends were cut back, 5 bases at V and 4 bases at J, with 14 bases in the middle. The CDR3 has 14 residues. Germline V gene lookup returns CDR1 GTSNPN and CDR2 SVGIG (reference sequence). CDR3 residues: CAWDPPQGNEKLFF. CDR3 sequence (DNA): TGTGCCTGGGATCCTCCACAGGGTAATGAAAAACTGTTTTTT.

This clone was seen a single time. V gene TRBV2 combines with J gene TRBJ2-7; D is possibly TRBD2 (5 bases). Germline assignment: CDR1 SNHLY and CDR2 FYNNEI. Trimming took off 6 bases at V and 3 bases at J, with 9 bases between the two ends. CDR3 length: 12 residues. The CDR3 coding sequence is TGTGCCAGCAGGGACGGGGTCTACGAGCAGTACTTC. It yields the protein CASRDGVYEQYF. The full variable domain, rest sourced from reference TRBV2 and TRBJ2-7, is EPEVTQTPSHQVTQMGQEVILRCVPISNHLYFYWYRQILGQKVEFLVSFYNNEISEKSEIFDDQFSVERPDGSNFTLKIRSTKLEDSAMYFCASRDGVYEQYFGPGTRLTVT.

There are a few counts of this clone. The chain combines TRBV5-1 with TRBJ1-2; D ambiguous. V lost 6 bases to trimming and J lost 4 bases, with 13 bases between them. Germline values: CDR1 SGHRS, CDR2 YFSETQ. There are 13 residues in the CDR3. The CDR3 spells CASTQERPYGYTF. In nucleotides, the CDR3 is TGCGCCAGCACCCAAGAGAGGCCCTATGGCTACACCTTC.

The chain links TRBV5-1 to TRBJ2-3; the match to TRBD2 covers 7 bases. The germline CDR1 and CDR2 sequences are SGHRS and YFSETQ. The V gene end was trimmed by 1 base and the J gene end by 6 bases; junction bases not matched to a gene: 8. The CDR3 is 15 amino acids. The CDR3 DNA reads TGCGCCAGCAGCTTGCGGGGGGACCCTTCTGATACGCAGTATTTT. It specifies CASSLRGDPSDTQYF.

The chain links TRBV7-6 to TRBJ2-7; D not certain. The V end lost 3 bases, the J end lost 4 bases, and 13 bases lay between the germline ends. This CDR3 has 14 residues. Germline V gene lookup returns CDR1 SGHVS and CDR2 FNYEAQ. The CDR3 DNA follows: TGTGCCAGCAGCTTCGGCAGGCCCTTTTACGAGCAGTACTTC. As protein: CASSFGRPFYEQYF.

The chain is built from TRBV29-1 and TRBJ2-7; weak D call: TRBD1 (6 bases). Trimming removed 4 bases at V and 3 bases at J, with 7 bases between. CDR3 size: 11 residues. Germline CDR1 SQVTM, CDR2 ANQGSEA. CDR3 nucleotides: TGCAGCGTTGGGACAGTCTACGAGCAGTACTTC. Its protein is CSVGTVYEQYF.

This chain joins TRBV6-5 and TRBJ2-7; TRBD2 is a possible D gene (6 bases). Germline V gene lookup returns CDR1 MNHEY and CDR2 SVGAGI. V dropped 0 bases and J dropped 2 bases, with 11 bases sitting between them. The CDR3 totals 15 residues. The CDR3 protein is CASSYSGRRPYEQYF. DNA of the CDR3: TGTGCCAGCAGTTACTCGGGGAGGAGGCCCTACGAGCAGTACTTC.

This clone was counted between two and nine times. The chain recombines TRBV28 with TRBJ2-3; the D gene is possibly TRBD1 (5 bases). The CDR3 consists of 13 residues. From germline, CDR1 is MDHEN and CDR2 SYDVKM. Trimming removed 6 bases from V and 2 bases from J, with 9 bases in between. The CDR3 reads CASRGRVTDTQYF. The DNA for the CDR3 is TGTGCCAGCAGAGGCAGGGTCACAGATACGCAGTATTTT.

V is TRBV29-1 and J is TRBJ1-1; D gene unclear. Per the germline V gene, CDR1 is SQVTM and CDR2 is ANQGSEA. V was trimmed by 7 bases and J by 6 bases, leaving 12 bases between them. CDR3 size: 11 residues. CDR3 loop: CSAEVGSEAFF. The CDR3, as DNA: TGCAGCGCCGAGGTGGGTTCTGAAGCTTTCTTT.

This chain joins TRBV11-3 and TRBJ2-7; no clear D. Deletions cut 6 bases from V and 0 bases from J, with 6 bases between. Germline V lookup: CDR1 SGHNT, CDR2 YENEEA. The CDR3 consists of 12 residues. The CDR3 DNA reads as TGTGCCAGCAGTTCGGTCTCCTACGAGCAGTACTTC. Its protein is CASSSVSYEQYF. Full variable domain (rest looked up from reference TRBV11-3 and TRBJ2-7): EAGVVQSPRYKIIEKKQPVAFWCNPISGHNTLYWYLQNLGQGPELLIRYENEEAVDDSQLPKDRFSAERLKGVDSTLKIQPAELGDSAVYLCASSSVSYEQYFGPGTRLTVT.

The chain links TRBV6-5 to TRBJ2-1, with D unresolved. The V gene lost 10 bases and the J gene lost 5 bases, with 15 bases spanning the gap. Germline loops: CDR1 MNHEY, CDR2 SVGAGI. The CDR3 covers 13 residues. CDR3 sequence: CATSVGVNNEQFF. CDR3 coding DNA: TGTGCCACGAGTGTAGGAGTGAACAATGAGCAGTTCTTC.